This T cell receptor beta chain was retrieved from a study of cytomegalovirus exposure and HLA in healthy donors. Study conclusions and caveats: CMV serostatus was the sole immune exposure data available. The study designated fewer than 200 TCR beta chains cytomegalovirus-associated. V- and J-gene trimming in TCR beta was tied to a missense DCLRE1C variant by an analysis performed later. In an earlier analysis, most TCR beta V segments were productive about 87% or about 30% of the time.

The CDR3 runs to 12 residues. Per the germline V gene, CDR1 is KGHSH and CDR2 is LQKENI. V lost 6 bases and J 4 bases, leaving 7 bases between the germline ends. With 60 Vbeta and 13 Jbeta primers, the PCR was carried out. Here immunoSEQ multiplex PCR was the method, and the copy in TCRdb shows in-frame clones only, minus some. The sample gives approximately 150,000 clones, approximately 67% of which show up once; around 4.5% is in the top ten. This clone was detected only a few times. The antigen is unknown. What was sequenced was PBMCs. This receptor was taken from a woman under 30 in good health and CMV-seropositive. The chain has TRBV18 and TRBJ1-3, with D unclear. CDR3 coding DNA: TGTGCCAGCTCTCCCCCGGGAAACACCATATATTTT. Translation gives CASSPPGNTIYF.